This TCR beta chain was retrieved from a study of T cell changes during pregnancy in multiple sclerosis. This CDR3 contains 16 residues. Per germline, CDR1 SGHVS and CDR2 FQNEAQ. V lost 5 bases to trimming and J lost 7 bases; unmatched junction nucleotides: 12. The table came from immunoSEQ multiplex PCR; TCRdb's copy has only in-frame clones and leaves some out. Of about 51,000 clones in the sample, around 92% were seen once. Sequencing was performed on CD4+ T cells from peripheral blood mononuclear cells, taken in the third trimester of pregnancy. This clonotype originated in a female donor with multiple sclerosis, enrolled in a pregnancy study. This chain uses TRBV7-8 with TRBJ1-2; 11 bases align to TRBD1. For the CDR3, the DNA is TGTGCCAGCAGCCCTAAAGGACAGGGGGCAATTAGTGGCTACACCTTC. Protein: CASSPKGQGAISGYTF.